This entry describes one T cell receptor (beta chain). Its matching antigen is unknown. Unexposed donor CD4+ T cells date from 2011-2018, before the COVID-19 pandemic. After roughly 9 days of culture, CD4+ T cells were isolated. Sequencing used immunoSEQ multiplex PCR; TCRdb keeps in-frame clones, though not all of them. The data contain fewer than 20,000 clones, 70% to 75% of them seen just once; the ten biggest clones take up under 25%. The data were obtained in a study of CD4 T cells in relation to SARS-CoV-2 and coronaviruses. Study details: After 10 days of antigen culture, PBMC TCR beta CDR3s were sequenced.

Germline trimming cut 0 bases from V and 3 bases from J; bases unmatched to any gene: 5. There are 15 residues in the CDR3. Germline V lookup: CDR1 SGDLS, CDR2 YYNGEE. The source is a human donor in good health. Material: CD4+ T cells from PBMCs, cultured in vitro. The chain has TRBV9 and TRBJ2-7, with 8 bases lining up with TRBD1. CDR3 coding DNA: TGTGCCAGCAGCGTAGTTTCAGGGGGCATCTACGAGCAGTACTTC. It is translated as CASSVVSGGIYEQYF.